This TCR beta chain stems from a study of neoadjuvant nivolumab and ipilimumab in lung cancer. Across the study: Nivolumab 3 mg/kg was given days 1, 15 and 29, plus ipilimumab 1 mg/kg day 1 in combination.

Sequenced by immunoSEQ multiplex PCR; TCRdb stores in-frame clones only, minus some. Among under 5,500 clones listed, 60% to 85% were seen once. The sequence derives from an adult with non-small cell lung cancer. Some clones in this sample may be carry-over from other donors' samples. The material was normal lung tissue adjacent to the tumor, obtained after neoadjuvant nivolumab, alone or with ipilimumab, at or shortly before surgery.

CDR3: CASSETGLGTSYEQYF. In DNA form, the CDR3 reads TGTGCCAGCAGTGAGACAGGGTTGGGGACCTCCTACGAGCAGTACTTC. V is TRBV25-1 and J is TRBJ2-7, with TRBD1 identical over 7 bases. Germline loops: CDR1 MGHDK, CDR2 SYGVNS. V was pared by 3 bases and J by 0 bases, with 8 bases of the junction left unmatched. CDR3 length: 16 residues.